What follows are 19 T cell receptor beta chains derived from one specimen sequenced in a study of CD8 T cells in Susac syndrome (dated by TCRdb to about 2019). Library creation used the immunoSEQ multiplex PCR assay. RNA was extracted with the RNeasy kit and roughly 0.5 to 1 ug was reverse transcribed using random hexamers. TCRdb handled the public reads itself, with Q25 trimming in fastp and clone calling in MiXCR, and kept productive beta chains. Entries are consolidated by CDR3 protein sequence, retaining the most common genes and DNA. Here the sample has tens of thousands of distinct CDR3 sequences; roughly 93% occur a single time. The top ten clones comprise about 0.51% of the sample. Sequences were obtained from CD8+ T cells from PBMCs. The receptors stem from a human donor with multiple sclerosis.

CDR3 DNA sequence: TGTGCCAGCAGCCAAAACGCGGGGGACTCCTACAATGAGCAGTTCTTC. Translation: CASSQNAGDSYNEQFF. The J gene is TRBJ2-1, the V gene TRBV7-3, with TRBD2 matching over 7 bases. V shed 5 bases and J 0 bases; nucleotides not matched to a gene: 7. The length of the CDR3 is 16 residues. The germline V gene has CDR1 SGHTA and CDR2 FQGTGA.

The chain has TRBV7-6 and TRBJ1-1; D may be TRBD1 (6 bases). Germline-derived CDR1 and CDR2 are SGHVS and FNYEAQ. The V and J ends lost 4 bases and 8 bases respectively, with 17 bases between them. CDR3 size: 14 residues. CDR3: CASSSQGPLGEAFF. CDR3 DNA: TGTGCCAGCAGCTCTCAGGGGCCCTTGGGGGAAGCTTTCTTT.

The gene calls are TRBV12-3 or TRBV12-4 and TRBJ2-6; TRBD1 aligns across 10 bases. Trimming at V came to 6 bases and at J to 1 base, leaving 6 bases not matched to a gene. CDR3 size: 17 residues. The CDR3 protein is CASRRWDRGSGANVLTF. The DNA for the CDR3 is TGTGCCAGCAGGCGATGGGACAGGGGATCTGGGGCCAACGTCCTGACTTTC.

The chain couples TRBV7-2 to TRBJ2-1, with TRBD1 matching over 8 bases. The CDR3 runs 15 residues. In germline, CDR1 is SGHTA, CDR2 FQGNSA. V was pared by 5 bases and J by 6 bases, with 9 bases of the junction left unmatched. CDR3 coding DNA: TGTGCCAGCAGCCTTACCAGGGGGCCGGGCAATGAGCAGTTCTTC. Protein: CASSLTRGPGNEQFF.

The chain couples TRBV24-1 to TRBJ2-2, with 8 nucleotides matching TRBD2. The CDR3 length is 17 residues. Germline V lookup: CDR1 KGHDR, CDR2 SFDVKD. The J segment lost 7 bases and the V segment lost 5 bases, leaving 14 bases of the junction unmatched. CDR3 residues: CATSGRLGGGSGGELFF. The DNA for the CDR3 is TGTGCCACCAGTGGACGGTTGGGCGGGGGGTCTGGCGGGGAGCTGTTTTTT.

This chain links TRBV5-1 with TRBJ2-7; no reliable D call. Germline assignment: CDR1 SGHRS and CDR2 YFSETQ. The V end lost 0 bases, the J end lost 0 bases, and 10 bases lay between the germline ends. The CDR3 extends over 15 amino acids. The chain's CDR3 is CASSLGEASSYEQYF. The CDR3, as DNA: TGCGCCAGCAGCTTGGGAGAGGCAAGCTCCTACGAGCAGTACTTC.

DNA of the CDR3: TGTGCCAGCAGCGTAGGGGTTGGTGAAGCTTTCTTT. The encoded protein is CASSVGVGEAFF. The genes are TRBV9 and TRBJ1-1, with unresolved D. From germline, CDR1 is SGDLS and CDR2 YYNGEE. Trimming pared 0 bases from V and 7 bases from J, leaving 7 bases between. The CDR3 extends over 12 amino acids.

On this clonotype itself: The germline gene is not matched at one end of the junction; a read error may be the cause. The CDR3 loop is CASSGTSGTEAFF. In nucleotides, the CDR3 is TGCGCCAGCAGCGGAACCTCGGGCACTGAAGCCTTCTTT. The V and J genes are TRBV5-1 and TRBJ1-1; D is unclear. In germline, CDR1 is SGHRS, CDR2 YFSETQ. This CDR3 is 13 amino acids long.

The chain combines TRBV7-6 with TRBJ2-1, with 13 bases that match TRBD2. J gave up 13 bases and V 6 bases, and 12 bases lay outside the gene matches. CDR1 and CDR2 (germline): SGHVS, FNYEAQ. The CDR3 has 15 residues. The CDR3 sequence: CASSSSGTSGERQFF. CDR3 nucleotide sequence: TGTGCCAGCAGTTCTTCTGGGACTAGCGGGGAGAGACAGTTCTTC. Combining the CDR3 with reference TRBV7-6 and TRBJ2-1 gives the whole variable domain GAGVSQSPRYKVTKRGQDVALRCDPISGHVSLYWYRQALGQGPEFLTYFNYEAQQDKSGLPNDRFSAERPEGSISTLTIQRTEQRDSAMYRCASSSSGTSGERQFFGPGTRLTVL.

J is TRBJ2-5 and V is TRBV6-5; perhaps TRBD1 as D (5 bases). Germline assignment: CDR1 MNHEY and CDR2 SVGAGI. With 5 bases removed from V and 5 bases from J, the gap between germline ends came to 9 bases. The CDR3 loop spans 12 amino acids. The CDR3 DNA is TGTGCCAGCAGTGACAGTTCGGAGACCCAGTACTTC. Translated, it gives CASSDSSETQYF.

This chain connects TRBV20-1 to TRBJ2-1; maybe TRBD1 (6 bases). Germline V lookup: CDR1 DFQATT, CDR2 SNEGSKA (reference sequence). Trimming removed 8 bases from V and 7 bases from J, with 12 bases in between. The CDR3 loop spans 11 amino acids. The CDR3 nucleotides read TGCAGTCCCGAGAGGGGGAATGAGCAGTTCTTC. It is translated as CSPERGNEQFF.

This sequence joins TRBV5-5 and TRBJ2-1; maybe TRBD2 (7 bases). Germline CDR1 is SGHKS and CDR2 is YYEKEE (reference sequence). The CDR3 is made up of 15 amino acids. Trimming took off 2 bases at V and 5 bases at J, with 14 bases between the two ends. The CDR3 here is CASSFWGGTDNEQFF. The CDR3 nucleotides are TGTGCCAGCAGCTTCTGGGGGGGCACCGACAATGAGCAGTTCTTC.

This clonotype showed up just a few times. This chain uses TRBV6-5 with TRBJ1-1; TRBD1 is a possible D gene (5 bases). Germline CDR1 reads MNHEY; CDR2 reads SVGAGI. The germline V and J ends were trimmed by 6 bases and 4 bases, with 9 bases remaining between them. This CDR3 has 12 residues. CDR3 protein: CASSRGGTEAFF. CDR3 in DNA: TGTGCCAGCAGCCGTGGGGGCACTGAAGCTTTCTTT.

The chain recombines TRBV6-2 or TRBV6-3 with TRBJ2-5, with 10 bases identical to TRBD2. V shed 6 bases, J shed 5 bases, and the junction held 9 bases outside the gene matches. Germline CDR1 is MNHEY and CDR2 is SVGEGT. The CDR3 totals 15 residues. The CDR3 region has the DNA TGTGCCAGCAGCCTCACCCTAGCGGGGGCTGAGACCCAGTACTTC. It yields the protein CASSLTLAGAETQYF.

The rearrangement joins TRBV7-6 to TRBJ2-5; either TRBD1 or TRBD2 may supply D (5 bases each). Germline CDR1 and CDR2: SGHVS and FNYEAQ. Trimming removed 5 bases at V and 5 bases at J, with 21 bases between. The CDR3 extends over 16 amino acids. Written as DNA, the CDR3 is TGTGCCAGCAGCCTCACCCCTACAGGAGGATTGGAGACCCAGTACTTC. Translating it yields CASSLTPTGGLETQYF.

The chain carries TRBV5-6 and TRBJ2-2, with TRBD1 identical over 9 bases. The trim removed 5 bases at V and 2 bases at J, leaving 7 bases unmatched. Germline CDR1 SGHDT, CDR2 YYEEEE. The CDR3 runs to 16 residues. The CDR3 protein is CASSRPGQGNTGELFF. The CDR3 DNA sequence: TGTGCCAGCAGTCGACCGGGACAGGGAAACACCGGGGAGCTGTTTTTT. Full variable domain (remainder filled in from reference TRBV5-6 and TRBJ2-2): DAGVTQSPTHLIKTRGQQVTLRCSPKSGHDTVSWYQQALGQGPQFIFQYYEEEERQRGNFPDRFSGHQFPNYSSELNVNALLLGDSALYLCASSRPGQGNTGELFFGEGSRLTVL.

The chain has TRBV10-1 and TRBJ1-2; D ambiguous. Trimming cost V 4 bases and J 1 base, with 10 bases left between them. Germline V gene lookup returns CDR1 WNHNN and CDR2 SYGVQD (reference sequence). The CDR3 loop spans 14 amino acids. The CDR3 region is CASSVAAFNYGYTF. Here the CDR3 DNA reads TGCGCCAGCAGTGTAGCAGCCTTTAACTATGGCTACACCTTC.

The gene calls are TRBV19 and TRBJ2-7; 10 bases line up with TRBD1. In germline, CDR1 is LNHDA, CDR2 SQIVND (reference sequence). The length of the CDR3 is 15 residues. J lost 6 bases, V lost 3 bases, and 8 bases had no gene match. CDR3 bases: TGTGCCAGTAGTATTTGGGACAGGGGATCGGCCGAGCAGTACTTC. Amino acid sequence: CASSIWDRGSAEQYF.

The chain carries TRBV19 and TRBJ1-4, with unresolved D. Trimming removed 1 base at V and 8 bases at J, with 5 bases between. Germline CDR1 LNHDA, CDR2 SQIVND (reference sequence). This CDR3 spans 12 amino acids. DNA for the CDR3: TGTGCCAGTAGTATAGTCGGGGAAAAACTGTTTTTT. It codes for CASSIVGEKLFF.